Below are 11 T cell receptor beta chains sequenced from a single sample in a study of blood T cells in healthy people across ages. A J-beta primer mix and a sample-barcoded 5' primer were used in a second PCR of roughly 7 to 12 cycles. Each CDR3 protein gets one entry after TCRdb re-called the 5' RACE reads with MiXCR. The sample carries 650,000 to 900,000 distinct CDR3 sequences, less than 80% recorded once. The sample comprised blood. These receptors all stem from a young man in good health.

The rearrangement joins TRBV6-5 to TRBJ1-4; 7 positions agree with TRBD1. V dropped 10 bases and J dropped 5; count of bases not matched to a gene: 7. The CDR3 totals 13 residues. The germline V gene has CDR1 MNHEY and CDR2 SVGAGI. In nucleotides, the CDR3 is TGTGCCACCTCCGGGACAGTAAATGAAAAACTGTTTTTT. This codes for CATSGTVNEKLFF.

The gene calls are TRBV4-3 and TRBJ1-2; tentatively, D is TRBD1 (6 bases). CDR1 LGHNA and CDR2 YSLEER come from the germline V gene. There are 15 residues in the CDR3. V lost 4 bases, J lost 4 bases, and 16 bases lay in between. For the CDR3, the DNA is TGCGCCAGCAGCCGACAGAACAGGGATGGCTATGGCTACACCTTC. This sequence encodes CASSRQNRDGYGYTF.

This chain links TRBV20-1 with TRBJ2-7; 9 nucleotides line up with TRBD2. This CDR3 contains 15 residues. CDR1 and CDR2 (germline): DFQATT, SNEGSKA (reference sequence). V dropped 5 bases and J dropped 2; count of bases not matched to a gene: 10. This CDR3 reads CSAPVVAGDTYEQYF. Here the CDR3 DNA reads TGCAGTGCTCCCGTAGTAGCGGGGGACACCTACGAGCAGTACTTC.

A few counts support this clonotype. The chain has TRBV6-5 and TRBJ2-7; D is unresolved. Trimming shortened V by 0 bases and J by 6 bases, and 9 bases separated the two germline ends. The CDR3 has 13 amino acids. Germline V gene data show CDR1 as MNHEY and CDR2 as SVGAGI. In DNA, the CDR3 is TGTGCCAGCAGTTACTCGAAGGTCGGCGAGCAGTACTTC. Translating gives CASSYSKVGEQYF.

The chain couples TRBV10-3 to TRBJ2-7, with D perhaps matching TRBD2 (6 bases). TRBJ2-5 matches the DNA end more closely, so the J call is doubtful. The CDR3 has 14 residues. CDR1 is ENHRY, CDR2 SYGVKD, per germline. CDR3 amino acids: CAISPPGEPETQYF. CDR3 nucleotide sequence: TGTGCCATCAGTCCCCCGGGGGAACCAGAGACCCAGTACTTC.

This clonotype was counted between two and nine times. This CDR3 reads CASWGQSNQPQHF. Written as DNA, the CDR3 is TGTGCCAGCTGGGGGCAGAGCAATCAGCCCCAGCATTTT. V gene TRBV2 combines with J gene TRBJ1-5; D may be TRBD1 (6 bases). In germline, CDR1 is SNHLY, CDR2 FYNNEI. V was clipped by 8 bases and J by 1 base, with 9 bases between them. CDR3 size: 13 residues.

This rearrangement joins TRBV29-1 to TRBJ1-2; tentatively, D is TRBD1 (6 bases). CDR3 length equals 12 residues. CDR1 is SQVTM and CDR2 is ANQGSEA in the germline V gene. V lost 7 bases to trimming and J lost 2 bases, with 11 bases between them. This chain's CDR3 is CSESQGNYGYTF. For the CDR3, the DNA is TGCAGCGAATCACAGGGAAACTATGGCTACACCTTC.

Only a few counts were recorded for this clonotype. The chain carries TRBV5-1 and TRBJ2-5; 8 nucleotides agree with TRBD1. With V trimmed by 5 bases and J by 2 bases, 8 bases remained unmatched. The germline CDR1 and CDR2 sequences are SGHRS and YFSETQ. The CDR3 runs 15 residues. Written as DNA, the CDR3 is TGCGCCAGCAGACCAGGGGGCGAGTGGCAAGAGACCCAGTACTTC. This sequence encodes CASRPGGEWQETQYF.

This clonotype turned up a few times. V gene TRBV5-1 combines with J gene TRBJ2-3; D may correspond to TRBD1 or TRBD2 (6 bases each). CDR3 length equals 16 residues. Germline values: CDR1 SGHRS, CDR2 YFSETQ. Trimming took 5 bases from V and 0 from J, leaving 16 bases between them. The DNA for the CDR3 is TGCGCCAGCAGTCCGACTGGGGGGCCTAGCACAGATACGCAGTATTTT. Translation gives CASSPTGGPSTDTQYF. Variable domain in full (rest from reference TRBV5-1 and TRBJ2-3): KAGVTQTPRYLIKTRGQQVTLSCSPISGHRSVSWYQQTPGQGLQFLFEYFSETQRNKGNFPGRFSGRQFSNSRSEMNVSTLELGDSALYLCASSPTGGPSTDTQYFGPGTRLTVL.

This clonotype has more than one count but fewer than ten. The chain links TRBV24-1 to TRBJ2-2; possibly TRBD1 for D (6 bases). The CDR3 is 14 residues long. The germline CDR1 and CDR2 sequences are KGHDR and SFDVKD. V was clipped by 7 bases and J by 1 base, with 9 bases between them. CDR3 DNA: TGTGCCACCAGGCAGACAGGGAACACCGGGGAGCTGTTTTTT. It codes for CATRQTGNTGELFF.

The genes are TRBV11-2 and TRBJ2-4; the D gene could be TRBD1 or TRBD2 (5 bases each). Germline assignment: CDR1 SGHAT and CDR2 FQNNGV. The CDR3 extends over 15 amino acids. Trimming took 5 bases from V and 9 from J, leaving 20 bases between them. The CDR3 DNA follows: TGTGCCAGCAGCCCGAGGGGCGCGGGTTTGGGCATTCAGTACTTC. This codes for CASSPRGAGLGIQYF.